The T cell receptor beta chain under discussion was sequenced for a study of cytomegalovirus exposure and HLA in healthy donors. Study observations and caveats: After further analysis at a later stage, 16,951 TCR beta sequences were associated with HLA alleles at 0.05 false discovery rate. Segments of the TCR beta V type were, in most cases, productive about 90% or about 30% of the time in an earlier analysis. Many donors shared some public TCRs, even though most TCR sequences were rare. Among the CMV-associated chains, three were confirmed in vitro as specific for CMV antigens.

Primers: 60 Vbeta forward and 13 Jbeta reverse. Sequencing used immunoSEQ multiplex PCR; TCRdb keeps in-frame clones, though not all of them. The table has about 190,000 clones, approximately 84% seen once. Comment on this clone: The antigen is unknown.

Trimming left V 5 bases short and J 7 bases short, with 12 bases between. This CDR3 is built from 12 residues. Germline values: CDR1 MNHEY, CDR2 SVGAGI. The chain joins TRBV6-5 to TRBJ2-7, with D possibly being TRBD1 (6 bases). The sequenced sample consisted of PBMCs. This TCR was sampled from a woman aged 45 to 65 in good health and CMV-seropositive. CDR3 DNA: TGTGCCAGCAGTGAAGTAGGGACAGAGCAGTACTTC. This sequence encodes CASSEVGTEQYF.